This T cell receptor beta chain was recorded in a study of cytomegalovirus exposure and HLA in healthy donors. Study results and limitations: For most TCR sequences rarity was the rule, although some public TCRs occurred in many donors. According to a subsequent analysis, TCR clusters from the first cohort were inclined to appear together in the 100 to 150 validation repertoires.

Here immunoSEQ multiplex PCR was the method, and the copy in TCRdb shows in-frame clones only, minus some. The table shows roughly 50,000 clones, with approximately 89% occurring only once. This CDR3 contains 14 residues. The germline V gene has CDR1 SNHLY and CDR2 FYNNEI. Trimming cost V 6 bases and J 4 bases, with 13 bases left between them. About this clone: No antigen is known for it.

The sample taken for sequencing was PBMCs. This receptor was identified in a woman under 30 in good health and CMV-seropositive. J is TRBJ1-3 and V is TRBV2; no firm D call. CDR3 nucleotides: TGTGCCAGCAGAGACCGGGAGGGAGGAAACACCATATATTTT. It is translated as CASRDREGGNTIYF.